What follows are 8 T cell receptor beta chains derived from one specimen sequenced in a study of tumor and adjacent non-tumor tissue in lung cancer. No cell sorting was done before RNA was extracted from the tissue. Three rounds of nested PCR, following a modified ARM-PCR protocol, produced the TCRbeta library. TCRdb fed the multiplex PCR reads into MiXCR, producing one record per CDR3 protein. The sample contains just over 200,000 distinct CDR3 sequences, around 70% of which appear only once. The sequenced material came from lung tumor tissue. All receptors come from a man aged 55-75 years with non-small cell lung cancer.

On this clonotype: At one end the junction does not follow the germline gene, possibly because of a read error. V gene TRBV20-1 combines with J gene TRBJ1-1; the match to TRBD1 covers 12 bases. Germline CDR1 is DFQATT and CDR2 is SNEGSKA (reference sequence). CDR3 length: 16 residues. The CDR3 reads CSAPSGQGAWTTKAFF. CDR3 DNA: TGCAGTGCTCCATCGGGACAGGGGGCCTGGACCACTAAAGCTTTCTTT.

The CDR3 region has the DNA TGTGCCAGCAGCCCGTGGGCTGGAGGGCCCCGCGAGCAGTTCTTC. Protein: CASSPWAGGPREQFF. This sequence joins TRBV11-2 and TRBJ2-1; tentatively, D is TRBD2 (6 bases). Trimming took 5 bases from V and 10 from J, leaving 21 bases between them. Germline assignment: CDR1 SGHAT and CDR2 FQNNGV. This CDR3 comprises 15 residues.

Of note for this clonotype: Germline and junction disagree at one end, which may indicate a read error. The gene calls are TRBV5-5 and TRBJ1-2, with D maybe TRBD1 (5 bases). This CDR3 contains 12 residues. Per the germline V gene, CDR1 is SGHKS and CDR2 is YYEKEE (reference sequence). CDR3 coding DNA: TGTGCGAGCAGCTTGTCCGGGGGTGGCTACGCCTTC. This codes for CASSLSGGGYAF.

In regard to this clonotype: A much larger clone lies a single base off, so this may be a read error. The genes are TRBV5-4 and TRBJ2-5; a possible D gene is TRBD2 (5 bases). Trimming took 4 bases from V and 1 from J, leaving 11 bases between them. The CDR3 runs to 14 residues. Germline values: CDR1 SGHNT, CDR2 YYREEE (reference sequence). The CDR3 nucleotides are TGTGCCAGCAGCCCCTACGGGATCCAAGAGACCCAGTACTTC. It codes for CASSPYGIQETQYF.

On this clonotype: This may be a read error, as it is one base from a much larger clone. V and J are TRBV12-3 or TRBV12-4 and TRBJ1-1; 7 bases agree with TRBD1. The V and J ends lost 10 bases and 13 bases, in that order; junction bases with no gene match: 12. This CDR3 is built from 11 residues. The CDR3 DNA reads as TGTGCCAACAGCCTAGGACAGGCCTTTTTCTTT. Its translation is CANSLGQAFFF.

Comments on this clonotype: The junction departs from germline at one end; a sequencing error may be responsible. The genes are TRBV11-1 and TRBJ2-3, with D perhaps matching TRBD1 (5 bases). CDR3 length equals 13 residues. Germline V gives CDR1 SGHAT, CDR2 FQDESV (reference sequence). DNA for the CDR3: TGTGACAACGAGGTCCAGGGCACGGATACGCAGTATTTT. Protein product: CDNEVQGTDTQYF.

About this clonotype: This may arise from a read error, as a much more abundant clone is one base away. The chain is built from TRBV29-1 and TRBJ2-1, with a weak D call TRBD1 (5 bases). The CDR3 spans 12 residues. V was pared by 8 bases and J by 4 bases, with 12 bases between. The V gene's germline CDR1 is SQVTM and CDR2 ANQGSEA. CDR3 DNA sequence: TGCAGCCTTTCAGACAGATACAATGAGCAGTTCTTC. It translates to CSLSDRYNEQFF.

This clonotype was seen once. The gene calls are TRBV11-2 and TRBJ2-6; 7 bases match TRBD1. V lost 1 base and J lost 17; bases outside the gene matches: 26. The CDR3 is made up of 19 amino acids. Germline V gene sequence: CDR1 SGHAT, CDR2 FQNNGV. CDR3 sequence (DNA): TGTGCCAGCAGCTTAGTTCCAAAGGACAGGTCCTCTGGGGCCAACATCTTGACTTTC. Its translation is CASSLVPKDRSSGANILTF. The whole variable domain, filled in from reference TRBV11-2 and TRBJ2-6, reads EAGVAQSPRYKIIEKRQSVAFWCNPISGHATLYWYQQILGQGPKLLIQFQNNGVVDDSQLPKDRFSAERLKGVDSTLKIQPAKLEDSAVYLCASSLVPKDRSSGANILTFGAGSRLTVL.